This T cell receptor beta chain was found in a study of Graves' ophthalmopathy and Graves' hyperthyroidism. Overall study findings and caveats: In blood, most expanded thyroid clonotypes above 0.001 frequency were also detected.

This clonotype has at least ten counts. Its specificity is unknown. Amplified TCR beta CDR3 regions were obtained using RNA transcripts as template. Scientists carried out first-round RT-PCR using HTBI primers and then a second-round multiplex PCR. TCRdb reanalysed the multiplex PCR reads using MiXCR and keeps one entry per CDR3 protein. The sample yields about 640,000 distinct CDR3 sequences, approximately 39% seen once. The CDR3 sequence is 14 residues long. Per the germline V gene, CDR1 is SGHTA and CDR2 is FQGNSA. V was pared by 6 bases and J by 5 bases, with 16 bases between. For donors with ophthalmopathy, the disease showed moderate-to-severe activity, reached CAS ≥3 and NOSPECS ≥4, and had lasted under 3 months.

This sequence was found in an adult man with Graves' ophthalmopathy. V and J are TRBV7-2 and TRBJ1-1, with a tentative D call TRBD1 (5 bases). The sample was peripheral blood. Written as DNA, the CDR3 is TGTGCCAGCAGAACAGTGCGGGGCCGGACTGAAGCTTTCTTT. Translated, it gives CASRTVRGRTEAFF.